These 14 T cell receptor beta chains came from one sample sequenced in a study of cytomegalovirus exposure and HLA in healthy donors. It was with 60 Vbeta and 13 Jbeta primers that the PCR ran. Clones were sequenced by immunoSEQ multiplex PCR, and TCRdb holds only the in-frame ones, with some missing. Of about 88,000 clones listed, around 89% are singletons. The specimen was PBMCs. These receptors originate from a man in his late teens or twenties in good health and CMV-seronegative.

The chain combines TRBV28 with TRBJ1-3; TRBD1 matches at 8 bases. The germline gives CDR1 MDHEN, CDR2 SYDVKM. The junction had 7 bases not matched to a gene; V was cut back by 6 bases and J by 0 bases. This CDR3 has 16 residues. The CDR3 protein is CASRTGDGFSGNTIYF. The CDR3 DNA reads as TGTGCCAGCAGGACAGGGGATGGATTCTCTGGAAACACCATATATTTT. The full variable domain, rest sourced from reference TRBV28 and TRBJ1-3, is DVKVTQSSRYLVKRTGEKVFLECVQDMDHENMFWYRQDPGLGLRLIYFSYDVKMKEKGDIPEGYSVSREKKERFSLILESASTNQTSMYLCASRTGDGFSGNTIYFGEGSWLTVV.

The CDR3 DNA is TGTGCCAGCAGTTACTCGGACAGGGGGCGAGGGGAGCAGTACTTC. It encodes CASSYSDRGRGEQYF. The chain has TRBV6-5 and TRBJ2-7; 11 bases are shared with TRBD1. The CDR3 totals 15 residues. V dropped 0 bases and J dropped 7; count of bases not matched to a gene: 5. Germline values: CDR1 MNHEY, CDR2 SVGAGI.

The chain recombines TRBV5-1 with TRBJ2-7, with TRBD2 matching over 14 bases. V was clipped by 1 base and J by 6 bases; unmatched bases: 12. In germline, CDR1 is SGHRS, CDR2 YFSETQ. The CDR3 consists of 18 residues. Here the CDR3 reads CASSLISGLAGVRGEQYF. CDR3 coding DNA: TGCGCCAGCAGCTTGATCTCGGGACTAGCGGGAGTTAGAGGCGAGCAGTACTTC.

The rearrangement uses TRBV7-8 and TRBJ2-1; 7 bases are shared with TRBD2. CDR1 is SGHVS and CDR2 is FQNEAQ in the germline V gene. V lost 5 bases, J lost 2 bases, and 27 bases stayed unmatched. The CDR3 loop spans 22 amino acids. The CDR3 spells CASSPNRTPGLNVNVTYNEQFF. The CDR3 bases are TGTGCCAGCAGCCCGAACCGAACACCGGGACTAAACGTCAACGTTACCTACAATGAGCAGTTCTTC.

The chain is built from TRBV2 and TRBJ1-2, with D perhaps TRBD1 (6 bases). There are 14 residues in the CDR3. Germline loops: CDR1 SNHLY, CDR2 FYNNEI. Trimming cost V 6 bases and J 0 bases, with 11 bases left between them. The CDR3 DNA follows: TGTGCCAGCAGACGGACAGCCGCTAACTATGGCTACACCTTC. Protein: CASRRTAANYGYTF.

V gene TRBV28 combines with J gene TRBJ1-2; tentative D call: TRBD1 (5 bases). CDR3 length: 15 amino acids. The V end lost 7 bases, the J end lost 0 bases, and 15 bases lay between the germline ends. The V gene's germline CDR1 is MDHEN and CDR2 SYDVKM. The CDR3 region is CASMSQGLANYGYTF. CDR3 nucleotides: TGTGCCAGCATGTCTCAGGGACTAGCTAACTATGGCTACACCTTC.

This chain joins TRBV4-3 and TRBJ2-5; D uncertain. Germline CDR1 and CDR2: LGHNA and YSLEER. V was trimmed by 1 base and J by 1 base, leaving 10 bases between them. CDR3 size: 15 residues. CDR3 in amino acids: CASSQGRHTQETQYF. DNA of the CDR3: TGCGCCAGCAGCCAAGGGCGGCACACCCAAGAGACCCAGTACTTC.

This clone was found once. This chain connects TRBV11-1 to TRBJ2-2, with 7 bases that match TRBD1. V was clipped by 5 bases and J by 13 bases; unmatched bases: 10. The CDR3 runs to 13 residues. The V gene's germline CDR1 is SGHAT and CDR2 FQDESV (reference sequence). In DNA, the CDR3 is TGTGCCAGCAGCCCGGACAGGCCCGCGATGCTGTTTTTT. It is translated as CASSPDRPAMLFF.

This clone has a handful of counts. The V and J genes are TRBV6-4 and TRBJ1-2; D perhaps matches TRBD1 (6 bases). The V end was cut by 6 bases, the J end by 10 bases, with 15 bases between. CDR3 length: 12 residues. Looked up from germline, CDR1 is MRHNA and CDR2 is SNTAGT. Here the CDR3 DNA reads TGTGCCAGCAGCAAGGGGGGGGAGGACTACACCTTC. Protein: CASSKGGEDYTF.

The rearrangement joins TRBV19 to TRBJ1-4; the D gene is possibly TRBD1 (6 bases). This CDR3 region has 14 residues. V dropped 4 bases and J dropped 6 bases, with 12 bases sitting between them. Germline CDR1 is LNHDA and CDR2 is SQIVND (reference sequence). The CDR3 is CASSRTVLDEKLFF. CDR3 in DNA: TGTGCCAGTAGTAGGACAGTCTTGGATGAAAAACTGTTTTTT.

The rearrangement links TRBV30 to TRBJ2-1; D is perhaps TRBD2 (5 bases). The CDR3 spans 11 residues. Germline V gives CDR1 GTSNPN, CDR2 SVGIG (reference sequence). Trimming took off 5 bases at V and 4 bases at J, with 6 bases between the two ends. The CDR3 region has the DNA TGTGCCTGGCTAGCTTACAATGAGCAGTTCTTC. Its protein is CAWLAYNEQFF.

The rearrangement links TRBV19 to TRBJ2-3, with D unclear. From germline, CDR1 is LNHDA and CDR2 SQIVND (reference sequence). The CDR3 is 13 amino acids. V was trimmed by 7 bases and J by 0 bases, leaving 8 bases between them. The CDR3 spells CASTPPSTDTQYF. CDR3 bases: TGTGCCAGTACTCCCCCCAGCACAGATACGCAGTATTTT. Combining the CDR3 with reference TRBV19 and TRBJ2-3 gives the whole variable domain DGGITQSPKYLFRKEGQNVTLSCEQNLNHDAMYWYRQDPGQGLRLIYYSQIVNDFQKGDIAEGYSVSREKKESFPLTVTSAQKNPTAFYLCASTPPSTDTQYFGPGTRLTVL.

This clone was recorded once. The V and J genes are TRBV7-8 and TRBJ2-7; 7 nucleotides align to TRBD2. The CDR3 loop spans 16 amino acids. The trim removed 3 bases at V and 0 bases at J, leaving 8 bases unmatched. Germline V gene data show CDR1 as SGHVS and CDR2 as FQNEAQ. CDR3 in amino acids: CASSFRSRDYSYEQYF. DNA for the CDR3: TGTGCCAGCAGCTTCAGGAGCCGGGACTACTCCTACGAGCAGTACTTC.

In its sample, this clone was seen once. The genes are TRBV4-1 and TRBJ2-5, with no clear D. Germline lookup yields CDR1 MGHRA and CDR2 YSYEKL. V was pared by 2 bases and J by 5 bases, with 9 bases between. The CDR3 consists of 13 residues. CDR3 nucleotides: TGCGCCAGCAGCCAACCGCTCGGGGAGACCCAGTACTTC. Its protein is CASSQPLGETQYF.